The clone carrying this T cell receptor beta chain has just a few counts. What it binds is unknown. Expressed TCRB transcripts were sequenced, since all the RNA that had been isolated was reverse transcribed. Naive, central memory and regulatory T cell samples averaged roughly 3.8 million reads. Sequencing was performed with immunoSEQ multiplex PCR; in TCRdb, only in-frame clones are kept and a portion is missing. The table records 500,000 to 650,000 clones, about an eighth of them present only once. The germline V gene has CDR1 SNHLY and CDR2 FYNNEI. J lost 4 bases, V lost 5 bases, and 12 bases had no gene match. The CDR3 is 17 residues long. This sample stems from a study of beta chain features in type 1 diabetes. Cell sorting via CD45RO/CCR7/CD25/CD127/CD95/CD27 was performed to obtain CD4+ naive, central memory, regulatory and stem cell-like memory cells. Broader study findings: TCRB CDR3s were moderately but significantly shorter in Type 1 diabetes patients in all four CD4+ subsets. Whatever favoring of shorter templates PCR might show would apply equally to patients and controls.

Sequencing input: naive CD4+ T cells from blood. The chain combines TRBV2 with TRBJ1-5, with 9 bases that match TRBD1. The receptor was derived from a man aged 25 to 40 with type 1 diabetes. The CDR3 region is CASSTALTGTGNQPQHF. The CDR3 DNA reads as TGTGCCAGCAGTACAGCCCTTACCGGGACAGGGAATCAGCCCCAGCATTTT.